Following are 19 T cell receptor beta chains from one sample sequenced in a study of a mutant IDH1 vaccine in newly diagnosed glioma. This table comes from immunoSEQ multiplex PCR, and its TCRdb copy is limited to in-frame clones, with some not included. The table lists about 59,000 clones, about 91% of them singletons, with 2.6% in the top ten. Stated time point: baseline, week 1 (first vaccination visit). This sample's treatment: pre-vaccination baseline after standard-of-care therapy. Sequences were derived from PBMCs, sampled from a glioma patient treated with radiotherapy, temozolomide or both. Source of these receptors: a man in his fifties or sixties with glioma.

The CDR3 protein is CASRRQGYGYTF. CDR3 sequence (DNA): TGTGCCAGCAGGAGACAGGGCTATGGCTACACCTTC. This sequence joins TRBV28 and TRBJ1-2; 7 bases map to TRBD1. The germline V gene has CDR1 MDHEN and CDR2 SYDVKM. V shed 6 bases, J shed 4 bases, and the junction held 2 bases outside the gene matches. The CDR3 contains 12 residues.

V gene TRBV6-1 combines with J gene TRBJ1-1; D unclear. CDR1 is MNHNS, CDR2 SASEGT, per germline. CDR3 length equals 11 residues. The V gene lost 8 bases and the J gene lost 8 bases, with 12 bases spanning the gap. The DNA for the CDR3 is TGTGCCAGCCCCTACGGAGGGGAAGCTTTCTTT. Protein sequence: CASPYGGEAFF.

The V and J genes are TRBV19 and TRBJ1-5, with D possibly TRBD1 on 5 matching bases. The V and J ends lost 5 bases and 4 bases respectively, with 21 bases between them. Germline V lookup: CDR1 LNHDA, CDR2 SQIVND (reference sequence). This CDR3 has 17 amino acids. The CDR3 sequence is CASSGSPGTRGNQPQHF. The CDR3, as DNA: TGTGCCAGTAGTGGTTCGCCGGGGACCAGAGGGAATCAGCCCCAGCATTTT.

This clone was observed a few times. This chain joins TRBV29-1 and TRBJ1-5, with D unclear. The V gene lost 2 bases and the J gene lost 2 bases, with 10 bases spanning the gap. The CDR3 sequence is 14 residues long. Germline V gene sequence: CDR1 SQVTM, CDR2 ANQGSEA. The CDR3 sequence: CSVESHPGNQPQHF. As DNA, the CDR3 is TGCAGCGTTGAATCCCACCCGGGCAATCAGCCCCAGCATTTT.

The chain employs TRBV7-3 and TRBJ2-5, with no clear D. The CDR3 length is 11 residues. V lost 3 bases and J 4 bases, leaving 3 bases between the germline ends. The germline V gene has CDR1 SGHTA and CDR2 FQGTGA. DNA for the CDR3: TGTGCCAGCAGCTTTGGAGAGACCCAGTACTTC. Translating gives CASSFGETQYF.

The gene calls are TRBV19 and TRBJ2-5; TRBD2 matches at 10 bases. The ends lost 3 bases at V and 4 bases at J; junction bases unmatched: 5. Germline V gives CDR1 LNHDA, CDR2 SQIVND (reference sequence). The CDR3 sequence is 15 residues long. The CDR3, as DNA: TGTGCCAGTAGTATCTCCAGCGGGGGGGCAGAGACCCAGTACTTC. Its protein is CASSISSGGAETQYF.

V and J are TRBV10-2 and TRBJ2-1; 7 nucleotides match TRBD2. After removal of 2 bases from V and 15 bases from J, the junction contained 10 bases not matched to a gene. The germline V gene has CDR1 WSHSY and CDR2 SAAADI. CDR3 size: 13 residues. The CDR3, as DNA: TGCGCCAGCAGTGAGCTGGGGGGGAGCAGGCGGTTCTTC. This codes for CASSELGGSRRFF.

This chain connects TRBV6-6 to TRBJ1-1; the D is unclear. Trimming cost V 2 bases and J 1 base, with 5 bases left between them. The CDR3 loop spans 13 amino acids. Germline CDR1 is MNHNY and CDR2 is SVGAGI (reference sequence). The CDR3 DNA is TGTGCCAGCAGTTACGGTCAGAACACTGAAGCTTTCTTT. Its translation: CASSYGQNTEAFF.

The chain joins TRBV7-2 to TRBJ2-7, with 7 bases that match TRBD1. Germline CDR1 is SGHTA and CDR2 is FQGNSA. The CDR3 has 13 amino acids. With 5 bases clipped from V and 2 bases from J, the junction kept 3 bases outside the gene matches. CDR3 coding DNA: TGTGCCAGCAGCCTAGGGACAGCCTACGAGCAGTACTTC. It is translated as CASSLGTAYEQYF.

The chain uses TRBV19 and TRBJ2-1; D might be TRBD1 or TRBD2, each matching 7 bases. V lost 5 bases and J lost 6, with 14 bases in between. There are 14 residues in the CDR3. CDR1 is LNHDA, CDR2 SQIVND, per germline (reference sequence). The CDR3 region is CASSLWEGANEQFF. The DNA for the CDR3 is TGTGCCAGTAGTTTGTGGGAGGGGGCCAATGAGCAGTTCTTC.

The chain recombines TRBV5-6 with TRBJ1-4; no clear D gene. The CDR3 spans 15 residues. Trimming cost V 0 bases and J 0 bases, with 6 bases left between them. Germline V lookup: CDR1 SGHDT, CDR2 YYEEEE. The CDR3: CASSLGQSTNEKLFF. DNA for the CDR3: TGTGCCAGCAGCTTGGGACAATCAACTAATGAAAAACTGTTTTTT.

This clone was detected once. The rearrangement joins TRBV13 to TRBJ2-7, with 11 bases that match TRBD2. CDR3 length: 15 amino acids. Unmatched junction bases numbered 6, after V lost 4 bases and J lost 4 bases. The germline V gene encodes CDR1 PRHDT and CDR2 FYEKMQ (reference sequence). The CDR3 bases are TGTGCCAGCAGCTCATCCACTAGCGGGAGTTACGAGCAGTACTTC. Its translation: CASSSSTSGSYEQYF.

The chain links TRBV6-1 to TRBJ1-1; 9 bases map to TRBD1. The germline gives CDR1 MNHNS, CDR2 SASEGT. Trimming took 5 bases from V and 12 from J; bases not matched to a gene: 13. CDR3 size: 14 residues. CDR3: CASSSDRGHLETFF. The CDR3, as DNA: TGTGCCAGCAGTTCGGACAGGGGACACCTCGAAACTTTCTTT.

The J gene is TRBJ1-2, the V gene TRBV19; D is uncertain. Trimming left V 5 bases short and J 1 base short, with 17 bases between. Germline values: CDR1 LNHDA, CDR2 SQIVND (reference sequence). The CDR3 runs to 16 residues. CDR3: CASSSRGGSLNYGYTF. CDR3 in DNA: TGTGCCAGTAGTTCCAGAGGCGGGTCGCTTAACTATGGCTACACCTTC.

V and J are TRBV21-1 and TRBJ1-4; whether TRBD1, the table's D call, matches the DNA was not checked. TRBV21-1 is labeled a pseudogene. The CDR3 is made up of 16 amino acids. Here the CDR3 DNA reads TGTGCCAGCAGCAAAGCAGGCACAGGGGGAAGTGAAAAACTGTTTTTT. This sequence encodes CASSKAGTGGSEKLFF.

V is TRBV29-1 and J is TRBJ2-5; 7 bases agree with TRBD2. V shed 4 bases, J shed 3 bases, and the junction held 2 bases outside the gene matches. This CDR3 is 12 amino acids long. Germline loops: CDR1 SQVTM, CDR2 ANQGSEA. The CDR3 coding sequence is TGCAGCGTTGTGAGCGGGGAAGAGACCCAGTACTTC. Its translation: CSVVSGEETQYF.

The J gene is TRBJ1-5, the V gene TRBV19; 8 bases agree with TRBD1. The germline V gene has CDR1 LNHDA and CDR2 SQIVND (reference sequence). V lost 7 bases to trimming and J lost 3 bases; unmatched junction nucleotides: 8. The CDR3 runs to 15 residues. The CDR3 loop is CASTRGRGDNQPQHF. In DNA, the CDR3 is TGTGCCAGTACCAGGGGGCGCGGGGACAATCAGCCCCAGCATTTT.

V is TRBV19 and J is TRBJ1-5, with D tentatively TRBD1 (6 bases). Trimming shortened V by 8 bases and J by 4 bases, and 12 bases separated the two germline ends. This CDR3 spans 13 amino acids. The germline gives CDR1 LNHDA, CDR2 SQIVND (reference sequence). The CDR3 here is CASGLQGNQPQHF. The CDR3, as DNA: TGTGCCAGTGGACTACAGGGAAATCAGCCCCAGCATTTT.

V usage is TRBV6-5 and J usage is TRBJ1-1; D uncertain. V was shortened by 6 bases and J by 3 bases, with 11 bases between the two germline ends. Per the germline V gene, CDR1 is MNHEY and CDR2 is SVGAGI. This CDR3 is 13 amino acids long. The CDR3 here is CASSRNGYTEAFF. In DNA form, the CDR3 reads TGTGCCAGCAGCCGTAACGGATACACTGAAGCTTTCTTT.